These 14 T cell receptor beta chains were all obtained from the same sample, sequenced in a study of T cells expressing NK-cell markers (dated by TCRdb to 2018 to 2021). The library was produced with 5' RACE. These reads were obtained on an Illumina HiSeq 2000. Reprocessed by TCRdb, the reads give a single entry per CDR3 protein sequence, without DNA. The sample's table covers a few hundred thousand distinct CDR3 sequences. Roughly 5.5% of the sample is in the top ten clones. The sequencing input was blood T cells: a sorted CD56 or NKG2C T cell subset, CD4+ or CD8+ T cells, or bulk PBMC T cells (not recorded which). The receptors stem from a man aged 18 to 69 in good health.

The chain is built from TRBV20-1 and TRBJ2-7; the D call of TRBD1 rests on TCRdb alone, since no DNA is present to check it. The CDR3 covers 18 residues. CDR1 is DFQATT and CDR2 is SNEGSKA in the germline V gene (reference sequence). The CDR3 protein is CSARSPQRQWGNSYEQYF.

The chain's CDR3 is CASSPLTPGNTIYF. This chain joins TRBV6-1 and TRBJ1-3. Germline CDR1 MNHNS, CDR2 SASEGT. This CDR3 spans 14 amino acids.

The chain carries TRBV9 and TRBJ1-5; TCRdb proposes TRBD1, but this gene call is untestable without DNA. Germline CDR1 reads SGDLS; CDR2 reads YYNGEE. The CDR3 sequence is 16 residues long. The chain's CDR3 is CASSVGVGAGNQPQHF.

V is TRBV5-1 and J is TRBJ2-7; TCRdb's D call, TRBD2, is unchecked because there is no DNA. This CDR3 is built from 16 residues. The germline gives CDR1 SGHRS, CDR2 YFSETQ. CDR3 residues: CASSGRLAGGPYEQYF.

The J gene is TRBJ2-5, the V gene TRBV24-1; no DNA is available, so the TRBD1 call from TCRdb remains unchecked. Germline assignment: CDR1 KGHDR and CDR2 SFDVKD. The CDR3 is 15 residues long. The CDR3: CATSDFGGGPETQYF.

The CDR3 is CASKSGTSTREQFF. This chain uses TRBV6-1 with TRBJ2-1; the D gene TCRdb calls, TRBD2, cannot be checked with no DNA. The CDR3 runs to 14 residues. The germline CDR1 and CDR2 sequences are MNHNS and SASEGT.

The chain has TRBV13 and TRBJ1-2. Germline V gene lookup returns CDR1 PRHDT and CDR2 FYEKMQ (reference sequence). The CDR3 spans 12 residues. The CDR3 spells CASSRATALYTF.

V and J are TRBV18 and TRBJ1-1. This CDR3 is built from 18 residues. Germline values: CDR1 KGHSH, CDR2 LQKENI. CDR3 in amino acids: CASSPQTGQRLGLTEAFF.

CDR3 sequence reads: CASSYSRLVGDNEQFF. V is TRBV6-2 or TRBV6-3 and J is TRBJ2-1; no DNA is available, so the TRBD2 call from TCRdb remains unchecked. In germline, CDR1 is MNHEY, CDR2 SVGEGT. The CDR3 is 16 residues long.

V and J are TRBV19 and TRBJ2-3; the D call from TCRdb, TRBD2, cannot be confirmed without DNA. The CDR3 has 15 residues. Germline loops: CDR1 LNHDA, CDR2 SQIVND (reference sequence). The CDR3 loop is CASKSGGALTDTQYF. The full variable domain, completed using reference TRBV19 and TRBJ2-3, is DGGITQSPKYLFRKEGQNVTLSCEQNLNHDAMYWYRQDPGQGLRLIYYSQIVNDFQKGDIAEGYSVSREKKESFPLTVTSAQKNPTAFYLCASKSGGALTDTQYFGPGTRLTVL.

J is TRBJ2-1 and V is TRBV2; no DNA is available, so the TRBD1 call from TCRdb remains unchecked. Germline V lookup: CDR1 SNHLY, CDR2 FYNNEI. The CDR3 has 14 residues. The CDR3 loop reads CASRWGQEIDEQFF.

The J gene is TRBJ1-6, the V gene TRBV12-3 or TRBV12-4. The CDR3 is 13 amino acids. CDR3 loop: CASSFHVNSPLHF.

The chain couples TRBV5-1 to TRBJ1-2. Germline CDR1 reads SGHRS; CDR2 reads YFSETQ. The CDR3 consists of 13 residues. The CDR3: CASSLNGDYGYTF.

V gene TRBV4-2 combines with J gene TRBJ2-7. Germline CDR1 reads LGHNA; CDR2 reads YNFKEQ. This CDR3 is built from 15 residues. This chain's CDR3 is CASSQAVGGAYEQYF.